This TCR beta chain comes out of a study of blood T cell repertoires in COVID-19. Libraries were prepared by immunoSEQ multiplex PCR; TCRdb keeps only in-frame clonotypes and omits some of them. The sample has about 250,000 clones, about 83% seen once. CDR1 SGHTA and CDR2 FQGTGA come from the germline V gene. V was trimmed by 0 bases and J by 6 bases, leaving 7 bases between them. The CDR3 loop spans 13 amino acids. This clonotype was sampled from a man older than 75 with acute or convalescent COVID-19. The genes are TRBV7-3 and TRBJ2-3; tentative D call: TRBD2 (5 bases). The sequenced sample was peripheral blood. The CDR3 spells CASSLTRVDTQYF. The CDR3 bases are TGTGCCAGCAGCTTAACGAGGGTTGATACGCAGTATTTT.